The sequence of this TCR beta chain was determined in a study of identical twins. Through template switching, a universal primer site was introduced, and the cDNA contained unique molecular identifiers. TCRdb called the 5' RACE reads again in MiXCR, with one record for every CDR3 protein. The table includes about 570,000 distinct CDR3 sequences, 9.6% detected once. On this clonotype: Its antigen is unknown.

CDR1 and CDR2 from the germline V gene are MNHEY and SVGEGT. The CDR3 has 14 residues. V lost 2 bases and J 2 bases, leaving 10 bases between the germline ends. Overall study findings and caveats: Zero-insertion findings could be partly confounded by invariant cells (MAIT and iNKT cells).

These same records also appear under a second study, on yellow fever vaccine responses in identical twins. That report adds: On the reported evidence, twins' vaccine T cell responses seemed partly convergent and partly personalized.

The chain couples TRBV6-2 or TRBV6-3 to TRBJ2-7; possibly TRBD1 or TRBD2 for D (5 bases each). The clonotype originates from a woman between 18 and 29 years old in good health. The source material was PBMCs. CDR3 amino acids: CASSYRDGPYEQYF. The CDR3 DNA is TGTGCCAGCAGTTACCGGGACGGTCCCTACGAGCAGTACTTC.